The 7 T cell receptor beta chains reported below all come from one sample, sequenced in a study of CD8+ T cells in alopecia areata. RNA, once extracted, was reverse transcribed into cDNA for use as the sequencing template. Repertoires were generated with immunoSEQ multiplex PCR, while TCRdb's copy carries only in-frame clones and drops some. The data hold roughly 100,000 clones, with 55% observed a single time. Sequenced input: CD4+ T cells sorted from blood. The receptors shown here come from a human donor in good health.

The genes are TRBV30 and TRBJ2-5, with D maybe TRBD2 (5 bases). Per germline, CDR1 GTSNPN and CDR2 SVGIG (reference sequence). The CDR3 runs 12 residues. Trimming removed 8 bases from V and 0 bases from J, with 10 bases in between. This CDR3 reads CARNGNQETQYF. For the CDR3, the DNA is TGTGCCCGCAACGGGAACCAAGAGACCCAGTACTTC.

This clone occurred a few times. This chain joins TRBV11-2 and TRBJ2-5, with 12 nucleotides matching TRBD1. J gave up 6 bases and V 5 bases, and 7 bases lay outside the gene matches. This CDR3 region has 15 residues. The V gene's germline CDR1 is SGHAT and CDR2 FQNNGV. Here the CDR3 DNA reads TGTGCCAGCAGCCCAGGGACAGGGGGCCTGAAGACCCAGTACTTC. Protein: CASSPGTGGLKTQYF.

This clone is a singleton in its sample. This chain uses TRBV30 with TRBJ1-3; D gene ambiguous. The germline V and J ends were trimmed by 2 bases and 0 bases, with 8 bases remaining between them. Germline CDR1 GTSNPN, CDR2 SVGIG (reference sequence). CDR3 size: 14 residues. The CDR3 sequence: CAWSTGFSGNTIYF. DNA of the CDR3: TGTGCCTGGAGTACGGGGTTCTCTGGAAACACCATATATTTT.

The CDR3 reads CASSGGGYRSYEQYF. For the CDR3, the DNA is TGTGCCAGCTCCGGGGGGGGCTATAGGTCCTACGAGCAGTACTTC. The chain carries TRBV28 and TRBJ2-7, with TRBD2 matching 8 bases. This CDR3 spans 15 amino acids. V lost 8 bases, J lost 1 base, and 10 bases stayed unmatched. CDR1 and CDR2 (germline): MDHEN, SYDVKM. The full variable domain, completed using reference TRBV28 and TRBJ2-7, is DVKVTQSSRYLVKRTGEKVFLECVQDMDHENMFWYRQDPGLGLRLIYFSYDVKMKEKGDIPEGYSVSREKKERFSLILESASTNQTSMYLCASSGGGYRSYEQYFGPGTRLTVT.

The chain has TRBV27 and TRBJ1-5; D is unclear. The CDR3 is made up of 13 amino acids. V gave up 5 bases and J gave up 2 bases, with 7 bases separating them. Germline values: CDR1 MNHEY, CDR2 SMNVEV (reference sequence). The CDR3, as DNA: TGTGCCAGCAGTATGGACGGCAATCAGCCCCAGCATTTT. Translated, it gives CASSMDGNQPQHF.

V is TRBV5-6 and J is TRBJ2-5; 7 bases are shared with TRBD2. CDR3 length: 14 amino acids. Germline CDR1 reads SGHDT; CDR2 reads YYEEEE. J was trimmed by 5 bases and V by 0 bases; bases with no gene match: 4. The CDR3 sequence: CASSLGTRWETQYF. The CDR3 DNA reads as TGTGCCAGCAGCTTGGGGACTAGGTGGGAGACCCAGTACTTC.

V gene TRBV28 combines with J gene TRBJ1-2, with a weak D call TRBD1 (5 bases). The CDR3 is 15 residues long. V was pared by 3 bases and J by 2 bases, with 13 bases between. Germline V gene sequence: CDR1 MDHEN, CDR2 SYDVKM. The chain's CDR3 is CASSFTVGGNYGYTF. The DNA of the CDR3 is TGTGCCAGCAGTTTTACCGTTGGGGGGAACTATGGCTACACCTTC.